This T cell receptor beta chain appears in the sequencing data of a study of control samples from healthy donors and cancer patients. Generated by immunoSEQ multiplex PCR, the TCRdb table keeps only in-frame clones and is missing some. The table has fewer than 85,000 clones, approximately 92% seen once. This CDR3 is built from 11 residues. Germline V gives CDR1 PRHDT, CDR2 FYEKMQ (reference sequence). Trimming cost V 0 bases and J 7 bases, with 4 bases left between them. The chain recombines TRBV13 with TRBJ2-7; unclear D gene. Sequenced material: blood. The clonotype originates from a woman aged 60 to 75 in good health. The CDR3 DNA reads as TGTGCCAGCAGCTTAGGGGGTGAGCAGTACTTC. This translates into CASSLGGEQYF.